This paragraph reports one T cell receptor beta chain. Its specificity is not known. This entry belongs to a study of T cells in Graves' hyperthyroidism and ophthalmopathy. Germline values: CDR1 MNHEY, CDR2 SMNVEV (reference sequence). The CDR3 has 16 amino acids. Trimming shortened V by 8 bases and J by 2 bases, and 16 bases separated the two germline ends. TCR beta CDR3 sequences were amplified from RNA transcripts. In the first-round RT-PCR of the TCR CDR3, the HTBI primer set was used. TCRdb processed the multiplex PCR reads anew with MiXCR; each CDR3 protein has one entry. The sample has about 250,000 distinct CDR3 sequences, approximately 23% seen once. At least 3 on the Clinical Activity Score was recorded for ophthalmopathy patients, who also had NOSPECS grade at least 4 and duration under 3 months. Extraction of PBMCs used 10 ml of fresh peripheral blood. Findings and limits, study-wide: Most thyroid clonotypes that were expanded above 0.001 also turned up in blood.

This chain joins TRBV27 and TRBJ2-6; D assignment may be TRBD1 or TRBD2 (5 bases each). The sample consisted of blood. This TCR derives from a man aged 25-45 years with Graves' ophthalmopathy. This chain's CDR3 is CASSGTGTAGANVLTF. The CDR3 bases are TGTGCCAGCTCAGGGACGGGAACAGCTGGGGCCAACGTCCTGACTTTC.